This record looks at one T cell receptor (beta chain) sequence and its context. Its antigen is still unknown. Germline V gene lookup returns CDR1 SGHTA and CDR2 FQGTGA. The length of the CDR3 is 17 residues. The trim removed 5 bases at V and 2 bases at J, leaving 10 bases unmatched. This sample is drawn from a study of cytomegalovirus exposure and HLA in healthy donors. Study-level points and caveats: Previous analysis showed most TCR beta V segments were productive about 87% or about 30% of the time.

PCR amplification relied on 60 Vbeta primers (plus 13 Jbeta primers). The protocol was immunoSEQ multiplex PCR, while the TCRdb copy is restricted to in-frame clones and leaves out a portion. This table holds some 190,000 clones, about four fifths found once. V usage is TRBV7-3 and J usage is TRBJ2-2, with 8 bases identical to TRBD1. Source material: PBMCs. The clonotype originates from a man aged 40-49 years in good health and CMV-seropositive. CDR3 DNA: TGTGCCAGCAGCCTCACCTGGACAGGGTTAAACACCGGGGAGCTGTTTTTT. As protein: CASSLTWTGLNTGELFF. Using reference TRBV7-3 and TRBJ2-2 for the parts outside the CDR3, the full variable domain is GAGVSQTPSNKVTEKGKYVELRCDPISGHTALYWYRQSLGQGPEFLIYFQGTGAADDSGLPNDRFFAVRPEGSVSTLKIQRTERGDSAVYLCASSLTWTGLNTGELFFGEGSRLTVL.